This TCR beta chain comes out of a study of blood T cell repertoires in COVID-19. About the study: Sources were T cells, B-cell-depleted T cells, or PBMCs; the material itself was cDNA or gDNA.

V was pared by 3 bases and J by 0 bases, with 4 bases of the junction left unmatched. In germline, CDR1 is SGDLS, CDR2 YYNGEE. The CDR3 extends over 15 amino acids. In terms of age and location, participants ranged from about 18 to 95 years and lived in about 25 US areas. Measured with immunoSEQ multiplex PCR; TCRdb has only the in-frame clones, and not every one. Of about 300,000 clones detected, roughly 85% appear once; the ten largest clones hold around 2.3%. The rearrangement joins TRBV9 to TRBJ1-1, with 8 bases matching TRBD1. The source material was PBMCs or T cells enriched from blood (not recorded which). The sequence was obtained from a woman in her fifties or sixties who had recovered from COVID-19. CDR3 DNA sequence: TGTGCCAGCAGCGGGACAGGGTCCTTGAACACTGAAGCTTTCTTT. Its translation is CASSGTGSLNTEAFF.